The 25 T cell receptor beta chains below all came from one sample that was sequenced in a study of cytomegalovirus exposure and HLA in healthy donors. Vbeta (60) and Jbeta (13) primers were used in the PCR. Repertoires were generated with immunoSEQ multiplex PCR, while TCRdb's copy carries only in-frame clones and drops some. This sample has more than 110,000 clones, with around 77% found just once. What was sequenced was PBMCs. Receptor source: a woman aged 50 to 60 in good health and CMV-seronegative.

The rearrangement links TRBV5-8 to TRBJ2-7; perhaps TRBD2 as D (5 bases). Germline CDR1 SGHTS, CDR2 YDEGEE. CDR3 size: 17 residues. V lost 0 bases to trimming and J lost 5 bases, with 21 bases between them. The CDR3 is CASSLARMVGVLDEQYF. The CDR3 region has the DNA TGTGCCAGCAGCTTGGCCCGAATGGTCGGGGTGTTGGACGAGCAGTACTTC.

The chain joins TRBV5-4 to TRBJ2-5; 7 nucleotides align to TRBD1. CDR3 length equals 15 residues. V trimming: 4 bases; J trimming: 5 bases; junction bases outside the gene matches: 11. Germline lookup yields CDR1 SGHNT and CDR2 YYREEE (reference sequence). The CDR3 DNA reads TGTGCCAGCAGCCTCCCCGACAGGGTTTCGGAGACCCAGTACTTC. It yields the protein CASSLPDRVSETQYF.

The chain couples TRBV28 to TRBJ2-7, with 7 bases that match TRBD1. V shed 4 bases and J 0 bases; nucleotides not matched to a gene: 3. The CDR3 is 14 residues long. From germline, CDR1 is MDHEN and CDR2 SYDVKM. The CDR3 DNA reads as TGTGCCAGCAGTTACCGGGACAGCTCCTACGAGCAGTACTTC. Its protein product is CASSYRDSSYEQYF.

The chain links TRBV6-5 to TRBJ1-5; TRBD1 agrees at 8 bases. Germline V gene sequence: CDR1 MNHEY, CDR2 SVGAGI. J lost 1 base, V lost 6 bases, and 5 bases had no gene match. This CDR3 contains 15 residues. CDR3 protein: CASRPTGGSNQPQHF. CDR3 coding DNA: TGTGCCAGCAGACCTACAGGGGGAAGCAATCAGCCCCAGCATTTT.

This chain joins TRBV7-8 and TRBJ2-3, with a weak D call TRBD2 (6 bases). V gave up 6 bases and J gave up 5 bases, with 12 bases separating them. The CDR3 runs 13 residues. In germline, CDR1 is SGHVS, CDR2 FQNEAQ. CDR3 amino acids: CASRLAQGDTQYF. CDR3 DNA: TGTGCCAGCAGACTAGCCCAGGGAGATACGCAGTATTTT.

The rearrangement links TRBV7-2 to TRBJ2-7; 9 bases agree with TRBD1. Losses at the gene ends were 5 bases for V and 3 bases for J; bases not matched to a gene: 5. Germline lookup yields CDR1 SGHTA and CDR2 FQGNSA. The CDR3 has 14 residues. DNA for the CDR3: TGTGCCAGCAGCACCCGGACAGGGGACTACGAGCAGTACTTC. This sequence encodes CASSTRTGDYEQYF.

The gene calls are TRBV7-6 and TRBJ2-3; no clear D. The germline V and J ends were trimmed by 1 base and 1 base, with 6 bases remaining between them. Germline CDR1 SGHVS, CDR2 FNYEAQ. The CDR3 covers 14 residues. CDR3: CASSLVAGTDTQYF. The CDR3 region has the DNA TGTGCCAGCAGCTTAGTGGCGGGCACAGATACGCAGTATTTT.

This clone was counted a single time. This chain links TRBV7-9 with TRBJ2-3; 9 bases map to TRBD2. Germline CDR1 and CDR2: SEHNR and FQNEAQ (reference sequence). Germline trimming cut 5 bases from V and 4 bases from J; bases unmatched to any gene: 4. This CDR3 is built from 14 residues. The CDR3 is CASSMRGGSDTQYF. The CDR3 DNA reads TGTGCCAGCAGCATGCGGGGGGGTTCAGATACGCAGTATTTT.

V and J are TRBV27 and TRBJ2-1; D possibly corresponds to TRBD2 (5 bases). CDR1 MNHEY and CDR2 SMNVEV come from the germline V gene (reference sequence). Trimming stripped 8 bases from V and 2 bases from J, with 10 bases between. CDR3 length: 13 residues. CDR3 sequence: CASSEAAYNEQFF. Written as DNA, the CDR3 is TGTGCCAGCTCGGAAGCGGCCTACAATGAGCAGTTCTTC.

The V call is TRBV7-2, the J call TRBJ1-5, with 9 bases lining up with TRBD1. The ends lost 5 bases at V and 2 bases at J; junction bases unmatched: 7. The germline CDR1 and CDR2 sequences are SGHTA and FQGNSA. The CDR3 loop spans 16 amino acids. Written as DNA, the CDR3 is TGTGCCAGCAGCCCTCAACAGGGGGCTGGCAATCAGCCCCAGCATTTT. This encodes CASSPQQGAGNQPQHF.

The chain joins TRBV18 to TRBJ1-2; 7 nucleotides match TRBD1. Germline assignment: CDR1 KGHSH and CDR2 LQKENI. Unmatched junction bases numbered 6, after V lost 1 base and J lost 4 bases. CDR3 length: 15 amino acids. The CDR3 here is CASSPRSGQAYGYTF. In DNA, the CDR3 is TGTGCCAGCTCACCACGTTCAGGACAGGCCTATGGCTACACCTTC.

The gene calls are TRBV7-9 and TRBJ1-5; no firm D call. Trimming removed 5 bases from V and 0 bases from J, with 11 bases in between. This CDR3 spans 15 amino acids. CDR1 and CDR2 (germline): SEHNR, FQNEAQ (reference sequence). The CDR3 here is CASSTLGDSNQPQHF. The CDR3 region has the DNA TGTGCCAGCAGCACCCTAGGCGATAGCAATCAGCCCCAGCATTTT.

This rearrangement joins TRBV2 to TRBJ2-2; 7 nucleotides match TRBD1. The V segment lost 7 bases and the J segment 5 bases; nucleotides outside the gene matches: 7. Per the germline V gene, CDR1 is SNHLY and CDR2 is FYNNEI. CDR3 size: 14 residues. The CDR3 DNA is TGTGCCAGCACCCCTAGGGGGCGGACCGGGGAGCTGTTTTTT. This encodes CASTPRGRTGELFF.

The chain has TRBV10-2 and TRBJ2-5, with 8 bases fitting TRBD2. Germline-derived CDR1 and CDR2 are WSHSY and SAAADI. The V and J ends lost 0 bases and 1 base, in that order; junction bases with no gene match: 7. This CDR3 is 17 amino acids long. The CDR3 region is CASSESVAGGFQETQYF. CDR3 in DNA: TGCGCCAGCAGTGAGTCGGTGGCGGGGGGATTCCAAGAGACCCAGTACTTC.

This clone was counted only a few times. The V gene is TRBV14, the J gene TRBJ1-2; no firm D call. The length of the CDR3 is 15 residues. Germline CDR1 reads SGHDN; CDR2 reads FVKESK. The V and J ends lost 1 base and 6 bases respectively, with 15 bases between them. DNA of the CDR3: TGTGCCAGCAGCCAAGGGAGGGCAGATCATAATGGCTACACCTTC. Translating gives CASSQGRADHNGYTF.

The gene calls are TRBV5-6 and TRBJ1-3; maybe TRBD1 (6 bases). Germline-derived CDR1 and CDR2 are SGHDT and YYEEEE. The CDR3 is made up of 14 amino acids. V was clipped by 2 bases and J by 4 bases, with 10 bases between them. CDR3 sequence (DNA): TGTGCCAGCAGCTTTTACAGGGCCGGAAACACCATATATTTT. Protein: CASSFYRAGNTIYF.

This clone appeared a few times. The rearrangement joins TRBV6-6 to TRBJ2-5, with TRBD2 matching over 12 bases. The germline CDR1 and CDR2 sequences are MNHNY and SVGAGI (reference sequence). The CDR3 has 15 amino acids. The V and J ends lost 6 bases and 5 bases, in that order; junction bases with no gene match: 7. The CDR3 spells CASRPSGGARETQYF. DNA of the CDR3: TGTGCCAGCAGGCCTAGCGGGGGGGCCCGGGAGACCCAGTACTTC.

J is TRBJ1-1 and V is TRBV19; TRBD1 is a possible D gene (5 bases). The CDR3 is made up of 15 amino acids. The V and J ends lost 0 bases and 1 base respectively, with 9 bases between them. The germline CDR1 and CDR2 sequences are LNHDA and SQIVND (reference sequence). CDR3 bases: TGTGCCAGTAGTATAGAAGGACACCAGAACACTGAAGCTTTCTTT. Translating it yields CASSIEGHQNTEAFF.

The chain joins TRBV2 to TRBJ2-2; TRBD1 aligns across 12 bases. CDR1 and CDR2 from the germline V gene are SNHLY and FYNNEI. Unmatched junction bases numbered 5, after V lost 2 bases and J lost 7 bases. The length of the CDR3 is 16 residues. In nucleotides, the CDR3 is TGTGCCAGCAGTGAATCCGGGACAGGGGGCATCGGGGAGCTGTTTTTT. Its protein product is CASSESGTGGIGELFF.

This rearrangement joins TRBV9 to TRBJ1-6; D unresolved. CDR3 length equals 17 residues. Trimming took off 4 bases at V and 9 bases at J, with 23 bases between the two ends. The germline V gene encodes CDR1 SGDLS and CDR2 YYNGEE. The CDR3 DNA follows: TGTGCCAGCAGCCCAGGTTCGGAAGCTAGCCTACTTTCACCCCTCCACTTT. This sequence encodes CASSPGSEASLLSPLHF.

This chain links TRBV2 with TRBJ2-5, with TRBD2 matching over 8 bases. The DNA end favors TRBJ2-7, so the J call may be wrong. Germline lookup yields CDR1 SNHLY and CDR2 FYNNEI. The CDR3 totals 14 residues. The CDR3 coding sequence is TGTGCCAGCAGTGAAAGCGGGAGAGCCTACGAGCAGTACTTC. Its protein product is CASSESGRAYEQYF.

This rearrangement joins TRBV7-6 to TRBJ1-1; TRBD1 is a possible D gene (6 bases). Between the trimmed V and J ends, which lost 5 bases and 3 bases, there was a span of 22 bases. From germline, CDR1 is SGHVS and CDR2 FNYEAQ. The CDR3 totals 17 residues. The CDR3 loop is CASSPDSGYDIDTEAFF. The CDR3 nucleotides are TGTGCCAGCAGCCCGGACAGCGGATACGATATCGACACTGAAGCTTTCTTT.

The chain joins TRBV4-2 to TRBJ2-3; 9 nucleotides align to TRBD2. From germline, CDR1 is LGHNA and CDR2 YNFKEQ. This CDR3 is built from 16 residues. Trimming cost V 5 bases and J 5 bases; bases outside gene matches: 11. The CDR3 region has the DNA TGTGCCAGCAGCGAGGTAGCGGGGGCCCGTGGAGATACGCAGTATTTT. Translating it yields CASSEVAGARGDTQYF.

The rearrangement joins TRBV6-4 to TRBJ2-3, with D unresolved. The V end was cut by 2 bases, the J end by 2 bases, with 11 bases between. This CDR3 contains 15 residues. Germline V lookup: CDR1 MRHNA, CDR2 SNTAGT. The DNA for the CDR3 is TGTGCCAGCAGTGACGGCGGTTTAACCACAGATACGCAGTATTTT. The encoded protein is CASSDGGLTTDTQYF.

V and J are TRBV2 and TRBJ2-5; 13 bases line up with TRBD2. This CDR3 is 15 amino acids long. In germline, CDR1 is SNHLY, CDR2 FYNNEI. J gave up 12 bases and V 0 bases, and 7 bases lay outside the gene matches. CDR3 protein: CASSEATSGGLVKYF. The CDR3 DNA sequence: TGTGCCAGCAGTGAAGCGACTAGCGGGGGGTTGGTTAAGTACTTC. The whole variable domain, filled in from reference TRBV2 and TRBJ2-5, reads EPEVTQTPSHQVTQMGQEVILRCVPISNHLYFYWYRQILGQKVEFLVSFYNNEISEKSEIFDDQFSVERPDGSNFTLKIRSTKLEDSAMYFCASSEATSGGLVKYFGPGTRLLVL.